This T cell receptor beta chain was sequenced during a study of control samples from healthy donors and cancer patients. The repertoire was sequenced with immunoSEQ multiplex PCR; TCRdb's copy has only in-frame clones and lacks some. The sample carries 130,000 to 150,000 clones, approximately 91% recorded once. CDR1 and CDR2 (germline): SQVTM, ANQGSEA. The CDR3 runs to 14 residues. After removal of 4 bases from V and 2 bases from J, the junction contained 4 bases not matched to a gene. The chain combines TRBV29-1 with TRBJ2-2, with 7 bases identical to TRBD1. This TCR derives from a woman in her twenties or thirties in good health. Specimen: blood. The CDR3 spells CSVGQGKNTGELFF. CDR3 DNA sequence: TGCAGCGTTGGACAGGGCAAAAACACCGGGGAGCTGTTTTTT.